The rows below give T cell receptor beta chains drawn from one sample of a study of T-cell memory formation after mild COVID-19. Each CDR3 protein gets one entry after TCRdb re-called the 5' RACE reads with MiXCR. The data contain about 470,000 distinct CDR3 sequences, approximately 25% of them singletons. The sequencing input was PBMCs or a T cell subset sorted from them (not recorded which). The receptors derive from an adult woman who had mild COVID-19 (a few samples of this study predate the infection). Cell type and time point are not known. CDR3s include the opening cysteine and the closing phenylalanine or tryptophan. Fields, in order: CDR3 protein, V gene, J gene.

cdr3_aa: CATRDLSRTQYF
v_call: TRBV15
j_call: TRBJ2-5

cdr3_aa: CASSGSRLGASGRYEQYF
v_call: TRBV7-2
j_call: TRBJ2-7

cdr3_aa: CASGLRPAGLAGGRGGSYEQYF
v_call: TRBV12-5
j_call: TRBJ2-7

cdr3_aa: CASTISGGDYEQYF
v_call: TRBV12-3/TRBV12-4
j_call: TRBJ2-7

cdr3_aa: CASSTSLGTEAFF
v_call: TRBV7-7
j_call: TRBJ1-1

cdr3_aa: CASSPLAGWQPQHF
v_call: TRBV19
j_call: TRBJ1-5

cdr3_aa: CATSDRGRVAGDTQYF
v_call: TRBV24-1
j_call: TRBJ2-3

cdr3_aa: CASSSHSGGTLYKVYNEQFF
v_call: TRBV12-3/TRBV12-4
j_call: TRBJ2-1

cdr3_aa: CASSLTGTDTIYGYTF
v_call: TRBV7-9
j_call: TRBJ1-2

cdr3_aa: CASSETRGAYEQYF
v_call: TRBV6-1
j_call: TRBJ2-7

cdr3_aa: CASSALRDGAYEQYF
v_call: TRBV9
j_call: TRBJ2-7

cdr3_aa: CASSPLAGGPAATDTQYF
v_call: TRBV5-1
j_call: TRBJ2-3

cdr3_aa: CASSPRLGSGYTF
v_call: TRBV5-6
j_call: TRBJ1-2

cdr3_aa: CASSADGTDNGYTF
v_call: TRBV5-1
j_call: TRBJ1-2

cdr3_aa: CATSDLPGSHYNEQFF
v_call: TRBV24-1
j_call: TRBJ2-1

cdr3_aa: CATRRGDADTQYF
v_call: TRBV15
j_call: TRBJ2-3

cdr3_aa: CASSQEASGANVLTF
v_call: TRBV4-1
j_call: TRBJ2-6

cdr3_aa: CASRRGDAGETQYF
v_call: TRBV12-5
j_call: TRBJ2-5

cdr3_aa: CASSQSTGGGYGYTF
v_call: TRBV4-1
j_call: TRBJ1-2

cdr3_aa: CASRQGSHTGELFF
v_call: TRBV5-1
j_call: TRBJ2-2

cdr3_aa: CASSGSRDGASEQYF
v_call: TRBV9
j_call: TRBJ2-7

cdr3_aa: CASSLGQHNYGYTF
v_call: TRBV12-3/TRBV12-4
j_call: TRBJ1-2

cdr3_aa: CASGSTPGNTEAFF
v_call: TRBV4-1
j_call: TRBJ1-1

cdr3_aa: CASSPGSGRRVDEQFF
v_call: TRBV12-3/TRBV12-4
j_call: TRBJ2-1

cdr3_aa: CASSQLGGGQPQHF
v_call: TRBV6-5
j_call: TRBJ1-5

cdr3_aa: CASSPRRGQPQHF
v_call: TRBV18
j_call: TRBJ1-5

cdr3_aa: CASSSGTVNEKLFF
v_call: TRBV5-4
j_call: TRBJ1-4

cdr3_aa: CASGGPGQGGDEQFF
v_call: TRBV12-5
j_call: TRBJ2-1

cdr3_aa: CASSPVTGYNEQFF
v_call: TRBV18
j_call: TRBJ2-1

cdr3_aa: CASSPGRATEAFF
v_call: TRBV7-8
j_call: TRBJ1-1

cdr3_aa: CASSSGTGGITDTQYF
v_call: TRBV5-1
j_call: TRBJ2-3